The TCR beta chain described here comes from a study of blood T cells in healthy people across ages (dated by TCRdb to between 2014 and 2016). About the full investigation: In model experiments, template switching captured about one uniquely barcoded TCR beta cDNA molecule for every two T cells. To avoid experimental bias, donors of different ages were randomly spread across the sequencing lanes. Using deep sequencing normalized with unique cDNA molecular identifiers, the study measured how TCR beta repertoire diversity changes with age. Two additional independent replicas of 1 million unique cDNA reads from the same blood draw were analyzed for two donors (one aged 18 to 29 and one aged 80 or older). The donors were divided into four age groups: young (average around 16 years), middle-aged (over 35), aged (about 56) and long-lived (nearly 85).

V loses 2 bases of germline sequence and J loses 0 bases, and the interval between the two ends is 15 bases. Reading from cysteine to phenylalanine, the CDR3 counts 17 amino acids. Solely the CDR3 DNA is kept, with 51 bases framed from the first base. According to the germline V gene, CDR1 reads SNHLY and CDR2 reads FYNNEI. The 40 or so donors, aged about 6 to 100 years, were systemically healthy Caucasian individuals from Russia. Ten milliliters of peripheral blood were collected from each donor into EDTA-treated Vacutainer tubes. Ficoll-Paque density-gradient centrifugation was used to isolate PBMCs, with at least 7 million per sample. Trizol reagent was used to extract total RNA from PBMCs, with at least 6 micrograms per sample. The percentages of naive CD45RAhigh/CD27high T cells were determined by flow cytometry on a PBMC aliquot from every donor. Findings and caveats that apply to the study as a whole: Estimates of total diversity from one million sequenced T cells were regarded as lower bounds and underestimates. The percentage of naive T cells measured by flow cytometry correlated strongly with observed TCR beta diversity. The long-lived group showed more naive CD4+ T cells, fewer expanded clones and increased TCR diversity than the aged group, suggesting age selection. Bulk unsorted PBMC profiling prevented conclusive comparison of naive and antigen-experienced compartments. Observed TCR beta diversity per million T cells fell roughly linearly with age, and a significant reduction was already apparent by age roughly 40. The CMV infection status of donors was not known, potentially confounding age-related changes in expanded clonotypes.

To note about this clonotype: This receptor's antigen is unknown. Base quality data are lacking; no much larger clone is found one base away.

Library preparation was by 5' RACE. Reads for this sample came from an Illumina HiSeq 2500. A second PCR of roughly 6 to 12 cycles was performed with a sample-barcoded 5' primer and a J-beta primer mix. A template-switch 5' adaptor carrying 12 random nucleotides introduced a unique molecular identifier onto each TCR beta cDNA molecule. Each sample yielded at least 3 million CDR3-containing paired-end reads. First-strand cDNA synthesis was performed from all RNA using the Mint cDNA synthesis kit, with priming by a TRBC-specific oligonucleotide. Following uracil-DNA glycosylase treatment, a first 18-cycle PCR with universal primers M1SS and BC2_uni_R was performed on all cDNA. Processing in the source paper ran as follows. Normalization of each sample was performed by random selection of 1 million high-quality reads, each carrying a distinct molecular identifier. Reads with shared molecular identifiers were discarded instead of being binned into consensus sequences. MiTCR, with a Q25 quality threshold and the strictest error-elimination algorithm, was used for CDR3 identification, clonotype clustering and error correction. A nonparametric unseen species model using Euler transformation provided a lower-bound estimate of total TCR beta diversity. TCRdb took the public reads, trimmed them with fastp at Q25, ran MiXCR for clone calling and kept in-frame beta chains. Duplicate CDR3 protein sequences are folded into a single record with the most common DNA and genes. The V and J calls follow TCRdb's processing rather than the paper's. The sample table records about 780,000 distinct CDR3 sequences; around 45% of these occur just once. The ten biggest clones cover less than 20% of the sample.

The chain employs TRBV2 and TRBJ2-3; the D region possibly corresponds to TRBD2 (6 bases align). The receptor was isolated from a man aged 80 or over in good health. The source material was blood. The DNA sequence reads TGTGCCAGCAGTGAATTGCAACTAGCTCGGAGCACAGATACGCAGTATTTT. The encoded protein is CASSELQLARSTDTQYF.